A few counts support the clone carrying this T cell receptor (beta chain). Its cognate antigen is unknown. The PCR employed 60 Vbeta primers together with 13 Jbeta primers. TCRdb's table, derived via immunoSEQ multiplex PCR, lists solely in-frame clones and lacks some. Of about 230,000 clones in the sample, roughly 73% were seen once. These data come from a study of cytomegalovirus exposure and HLA in healthy donors. Notes on the study in general: Among the most significant clusters, several appeared linked to common viral pathogens in a later analysis. A prior analysis recorded that most TCR beta V segments were productive about 87% or about 30% of the time. Sequences of the TCR beta chain were said to predict the HLA-A and HLA-B alleles of most subjects accurately.

The V gene's germline CDR1 is SNHLY and CDR2 FYNNEI. The ends lost 6 bases at V and 7 bases at J; junction bases unmatched: 4. This CDR3 has 14 residues. Material for sequencing was PBMCs. This sequence joins TRBV2 and TRBJ1-6; 9 nucleotides match TRBD1. The source of this sequence is a boy between 5 and 17 years old in good health and CMV-seronegative. This chain's CDR3 is CASSTGGWNSPLHF. Written as DNA, the CDR3 is TGTGCCAGCAGCACAGGGGGCTGGAATTCACCCCTCCACTTT.